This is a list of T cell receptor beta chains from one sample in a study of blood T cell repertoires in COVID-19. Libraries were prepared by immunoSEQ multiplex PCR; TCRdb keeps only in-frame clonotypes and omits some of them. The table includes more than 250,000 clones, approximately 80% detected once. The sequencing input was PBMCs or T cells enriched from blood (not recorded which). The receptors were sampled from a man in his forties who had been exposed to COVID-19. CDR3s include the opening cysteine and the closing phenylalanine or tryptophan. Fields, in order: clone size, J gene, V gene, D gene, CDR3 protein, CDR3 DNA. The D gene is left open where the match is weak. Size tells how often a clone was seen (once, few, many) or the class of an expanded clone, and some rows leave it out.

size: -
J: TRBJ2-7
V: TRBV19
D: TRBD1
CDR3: CASGTGSSYEQYF
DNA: TGTGCCAGTGGGACAGGCAGCTCCTACGAGCAGTACTTC

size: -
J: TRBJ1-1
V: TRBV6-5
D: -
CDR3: CASIGFKGAYSEAFF
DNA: TGTGCCAGCATCGGGTTTAAAGGAGCTTACTCTGAAGCTTTCTTT

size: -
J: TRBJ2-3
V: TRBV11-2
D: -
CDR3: CASSLDLRHTQYF
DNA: TGTGCCAGCAGCTTAGATCTGCGGCATACGCAGTATTTT

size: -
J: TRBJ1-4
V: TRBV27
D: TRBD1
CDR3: CASREQGAKNEKLFF
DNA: TGTGCCAGCAGGGAACAGGGGGCTAAGAATGAAAAACTGTTTTTT

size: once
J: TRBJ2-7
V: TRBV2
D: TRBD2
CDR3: CASRAMASGSYEQYF
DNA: TGTGCCAGCAGGGCAATGGCTAGCGGGAGTTACGAGCAGTACTTC

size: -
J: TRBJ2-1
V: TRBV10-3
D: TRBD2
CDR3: CATLPGLAGYNEQFF
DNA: TGTGCCACCCTTCCGGGACTAGCGGGTTACAATGAGCAGTTCTTC

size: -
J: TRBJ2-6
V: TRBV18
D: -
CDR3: CASSPNAGLSSGANVLTF
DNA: TGTGCCAGCTCACCGAACGCAGGGCTTTCCTCTGGGGCCAACGTCCTGACTTTC

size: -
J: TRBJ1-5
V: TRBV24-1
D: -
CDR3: CATGETWGGENQPQHF
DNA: TGTGCCACTGGCGAAACTTGGGGGGGAGAAAATCAGCCCCAGCATTTT

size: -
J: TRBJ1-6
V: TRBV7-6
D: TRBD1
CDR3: CASSLASPGQGDSPLHF
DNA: TGTGCCAGCAGCTTAGCTTCCCCGGGACAGGGTGATTCACCCCTCCACTTT

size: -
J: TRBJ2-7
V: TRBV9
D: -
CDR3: CASSVTQTGGEQYF
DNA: TGTGCCAGCAGCGTCACCCAAACAGGTGGCGAGCAGTACTTC

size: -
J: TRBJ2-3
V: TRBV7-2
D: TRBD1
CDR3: CASSFGTGVADTQYF
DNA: TGTGCCAGCAGCTTCGGGACAGGGGTCGCAGATACGCAGTATTTT

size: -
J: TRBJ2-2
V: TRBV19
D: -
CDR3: CASSIRFGVGGELFF
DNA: TGTGCCAGTAGTATAAGATTCGGGGTTGGCGGGGAGCTGTTTTTT

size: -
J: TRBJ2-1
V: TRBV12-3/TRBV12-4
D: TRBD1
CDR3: CASRVWDRVKFF
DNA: TGTGCCAGCAGAGTTTGGGACAGGGTTAAGTTCTTC

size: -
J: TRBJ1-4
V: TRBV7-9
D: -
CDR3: CASSLGNWEVEKLFF
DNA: TGTGCCAGCAGCTTAGGGAATTGGGAGGTTGAAAAACTGTTTTTT

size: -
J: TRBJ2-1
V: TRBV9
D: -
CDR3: CASSVRSYNEQFF
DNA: TGTGCCAGCAGCGTACGGTCATACAATGAGCAGTTCTTC

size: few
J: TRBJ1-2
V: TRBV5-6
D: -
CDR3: CATGIRRNYGYTF
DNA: TGTGCCACGGGAATCAGGCGGAACTATGGCTACACCTTC

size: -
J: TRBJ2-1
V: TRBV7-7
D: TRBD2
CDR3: CASSLASGPSSYNEQFF
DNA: TGTGCTAGCAGCTTAGCTAGCGGGCCGAGCTCCTACAATGAGCAGTTCTTC

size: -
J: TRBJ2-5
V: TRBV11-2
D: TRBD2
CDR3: CASSGTSGKRETQYF
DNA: TGTGCCAGCAGCGGGACTAGCGGGAAGAGAGAGACCCAGTACTTC

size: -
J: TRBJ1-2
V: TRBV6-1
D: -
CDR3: CASSEVGYGYTF
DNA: TGTGCCAGCAGTGAAGTCGGGTATGGCTACACCTTC

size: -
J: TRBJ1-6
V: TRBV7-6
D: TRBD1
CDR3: CASSTTGGSYNSPLHF
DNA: TGTGCCAGCAGCACGACAGGGGGGTCCTATAATTCACCCCTCCACTTT

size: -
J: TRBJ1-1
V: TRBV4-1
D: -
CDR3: CASSQDRVSTEAFF
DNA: TGCGCCAGCAGCCAAGATCGGGTTAGCACTGAAGCTTTCTTT

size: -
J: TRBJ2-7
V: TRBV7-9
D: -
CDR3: CASSPLYEQYF
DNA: TGTGCCAGCAGCCCTCTCTACGAGCAGTACTTC